This TCR beta chain was documented in a study of blood T cell repertoires in COVID-19. Study at large: Donors in the United States, Italy and Spain gave samples during acute or convalescent COVID-19.

This clone appeared a single time. All enrollees were roughly 18 to 100 years old and from approximately 24 US areas. Cohort placement rested on clinical history that participants reported themselves. The V gene lost 1 base and the J gene lost 5 bases, with 11 bases spanning the gap. Germline assignment: CDR1 LGHNA and CDR2 YSLEER. The CDR3 covers 14 residues. Under the authors' procedure: Using reference gene primer amplification, nucleated cell counts were estimated. Data came from immunoSEQ multiplex PCR; TCRdb stores just in-frame clones and leaves some out. D and trimming come from the DNA, and the V and J calls and clone size come from that table. Found here are around 190,000 clones, roughly 82% of them singletons; the top ten hold around 5.7%.

This chain uses TRBV4-3 with TRBJ2-5; a weak D match, TRBD2 (7 bases). This receptor was identified in a man between 40 and 49 years old with acute COVID-19. Specimen: PBMCs or T cells enriched from blood (not recorded which). The CDR3 DNA is TGCGCCAGCAGCCAAGGGGGGGGCGTTGAGACCCAGTACTTC. This translates into CASSQGGGVETQYF.